This T cell receptor beta chain was profiled in a study of identical twins. Broader study findings: It was possible that invariant MAIT and iNKT cells partly confounded the zero-insertion analyses.

There are 14 residues in the CDR3. V lost 8 bases, J lost 4 bases, and 17 bases lay in between. Germline CDR1 KGHSH, CDR2 LQKENI. This clonotype was seen a few times. Its antigen is not known. TCRdb recomputed calls from the 5' RACE reads with MiXCR, one row per CDR3 protein. The sample shows about 810,000 distinct CDR3 sequences, roughly 12% of them seen only once. These same records also appear under a second study, on yellow fever vaccine responses in identical twins.

The rearrangement links TRBV18 to TRBJ1-2, with no clear D. Sequencing was done on a sample of PBMCs. This receptor was taken from a woman aged 18-29 years in good health. The CDR3 spells CASRERDLSYGYTF. The CDR3, as DNA: TGTGCCAGCCGAGAGAGGGATTTAAGCTATGGCTACACCTTC.